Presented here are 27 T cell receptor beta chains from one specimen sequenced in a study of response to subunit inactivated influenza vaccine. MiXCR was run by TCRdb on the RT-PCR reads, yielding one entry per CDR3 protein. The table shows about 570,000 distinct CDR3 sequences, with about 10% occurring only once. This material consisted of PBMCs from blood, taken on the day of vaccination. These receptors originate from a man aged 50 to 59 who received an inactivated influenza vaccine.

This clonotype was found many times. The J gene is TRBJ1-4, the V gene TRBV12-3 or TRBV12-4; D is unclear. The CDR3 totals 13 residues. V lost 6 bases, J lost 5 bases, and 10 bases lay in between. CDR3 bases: TGTGCCAGCAGCCGATGGACCAATGAAAAACTGTTTTTT. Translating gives CASSRWTNEKLFF.

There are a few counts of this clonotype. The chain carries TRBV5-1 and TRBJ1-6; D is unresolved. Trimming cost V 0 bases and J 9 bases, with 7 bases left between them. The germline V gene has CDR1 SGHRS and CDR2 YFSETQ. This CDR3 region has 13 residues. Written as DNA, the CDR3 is TGCGCCAGCAGCTTGGACGTCCCTTCACCCCTCCACTTT. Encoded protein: CASSLDVPSPLHF.

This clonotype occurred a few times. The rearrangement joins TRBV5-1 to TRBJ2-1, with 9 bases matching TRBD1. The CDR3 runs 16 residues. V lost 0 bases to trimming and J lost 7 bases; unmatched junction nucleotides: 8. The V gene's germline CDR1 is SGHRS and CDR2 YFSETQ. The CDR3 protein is CASSLVSGQGKNEQFF. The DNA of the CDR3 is TGCGCCAGCAGCTTGGTGTCGGGACAGGGCAAAAATGAGCAGTTCTTC.

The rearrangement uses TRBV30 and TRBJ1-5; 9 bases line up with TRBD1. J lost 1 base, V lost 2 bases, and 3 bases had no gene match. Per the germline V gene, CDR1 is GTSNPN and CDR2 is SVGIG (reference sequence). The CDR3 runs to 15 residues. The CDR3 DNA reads TGTGCCTGGAGTCCGGGACAGGGCAGCAATCAGCCCCAGCATTTT. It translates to CAWSPGQGSNQPQHF.

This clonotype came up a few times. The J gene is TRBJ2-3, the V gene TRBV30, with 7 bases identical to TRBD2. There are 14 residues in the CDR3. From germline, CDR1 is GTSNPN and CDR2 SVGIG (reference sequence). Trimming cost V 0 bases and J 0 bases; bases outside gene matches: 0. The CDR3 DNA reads TGTGCCTGGAGTGTCGGGGGGAGCACAGATACGCAGTATTTT. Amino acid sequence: CAWSVGGSTDTQYF.

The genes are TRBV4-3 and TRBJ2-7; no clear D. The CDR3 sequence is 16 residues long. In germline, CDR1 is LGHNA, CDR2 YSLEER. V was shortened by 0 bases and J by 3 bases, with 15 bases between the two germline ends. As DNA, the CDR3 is TGCGCCAGCAGCCAAGATTTTGGCAGGATGTTCTACGAGCAGTACTTC. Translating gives CASSQDFGRMFYEQYF.

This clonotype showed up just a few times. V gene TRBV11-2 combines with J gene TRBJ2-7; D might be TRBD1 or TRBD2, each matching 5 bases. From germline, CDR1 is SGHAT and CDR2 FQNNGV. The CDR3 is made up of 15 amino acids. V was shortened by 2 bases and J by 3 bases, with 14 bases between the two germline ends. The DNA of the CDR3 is TGTGCCAGCAGCTTATCGGATGGGGGAATCTACGAGCAGTACTTC. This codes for CASSLSDGGIYEQYF.

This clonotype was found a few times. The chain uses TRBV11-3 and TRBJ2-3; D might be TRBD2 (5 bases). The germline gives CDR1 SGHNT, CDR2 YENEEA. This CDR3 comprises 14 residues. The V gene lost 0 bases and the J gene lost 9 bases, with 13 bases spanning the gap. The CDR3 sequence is CASSLDSRGTTQYF. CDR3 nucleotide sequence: TGTGCCAGCAGCTTAGATTCTCGGGGAACGACGCAGTATTTT. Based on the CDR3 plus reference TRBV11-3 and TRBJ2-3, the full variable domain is EAGVVQSPRYKIIEKKQPVAFWCNPISGHNTLYWYLQNLGQGPELLIRYENEEAVDDSQLPKDRFSAERLKGVDSTLKIQPAELGDSAVYLCASSLDSRGTTQYFGPGTRLTVL.

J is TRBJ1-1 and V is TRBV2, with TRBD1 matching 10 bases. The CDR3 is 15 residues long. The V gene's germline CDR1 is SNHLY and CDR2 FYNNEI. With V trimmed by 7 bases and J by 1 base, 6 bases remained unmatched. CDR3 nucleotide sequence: TGTGCCAGCAATAATAGGGACAGGGGGAACACTGAAGCTTTCTTT. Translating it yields CASNNRDRGNTEAFF.

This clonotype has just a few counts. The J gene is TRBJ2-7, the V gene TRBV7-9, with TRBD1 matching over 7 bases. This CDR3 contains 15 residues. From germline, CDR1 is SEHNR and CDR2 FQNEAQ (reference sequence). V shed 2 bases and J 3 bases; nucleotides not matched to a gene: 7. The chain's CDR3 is CASSLLGQANYEQYF. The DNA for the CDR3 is TGTGCCAGCAGCTTACTCGGACAGGCCAACTACGAGCAGTACTTC.

The CDR3 DNA reads TGCGCCAGCAGCTCGGACGGATACACTGAAGCTTTCTTT. It is translated as CASSSDGYTEAFF. The chain carries TRBV5-1 and TRBJ1-1, with D hard to call. CDR1 SGHRS and CDR2 YFSETQ come from the germline V gene. Trimming took off 3 bases at V and 3 bases at J, with 9 bases between the two ends. The CDR3 contains 13 residues.

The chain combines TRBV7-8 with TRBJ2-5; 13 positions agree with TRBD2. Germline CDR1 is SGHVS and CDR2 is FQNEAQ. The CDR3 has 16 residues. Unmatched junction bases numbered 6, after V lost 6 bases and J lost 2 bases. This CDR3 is CASRPTSGGGQETQYF. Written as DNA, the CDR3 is TGTGCCAGCAGGCCTACTAGCGGGGGGGGACAAGAGACCCAGTACTTC.

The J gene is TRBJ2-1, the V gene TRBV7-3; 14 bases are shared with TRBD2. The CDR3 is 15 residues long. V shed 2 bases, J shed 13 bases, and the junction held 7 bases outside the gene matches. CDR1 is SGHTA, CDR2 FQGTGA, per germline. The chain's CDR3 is CASSLGGLAGEGQFF. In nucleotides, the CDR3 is TGTGCCAGCAGCTTAGGGGGACTAGCGGGAGAGGGACAGTTCTTC.

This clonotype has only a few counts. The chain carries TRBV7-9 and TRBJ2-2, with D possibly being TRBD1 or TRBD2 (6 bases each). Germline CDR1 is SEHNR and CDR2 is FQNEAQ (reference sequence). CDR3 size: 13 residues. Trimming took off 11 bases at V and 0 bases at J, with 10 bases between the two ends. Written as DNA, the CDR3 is TGTGCCGGGGGGCTAGCGAACACCGGGGAGCTGTTTTTT. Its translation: CAGGLANTGELFF.

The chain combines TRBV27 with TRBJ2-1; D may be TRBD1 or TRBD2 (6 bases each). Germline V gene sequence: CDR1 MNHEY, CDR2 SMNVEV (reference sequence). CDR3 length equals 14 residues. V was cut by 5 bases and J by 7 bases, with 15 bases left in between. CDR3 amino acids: CASSPPGGANEQFF. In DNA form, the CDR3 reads TGTGCCAGCAGTCCCCCCGGGGGCGCTAATGAGCAGTTCTTC.

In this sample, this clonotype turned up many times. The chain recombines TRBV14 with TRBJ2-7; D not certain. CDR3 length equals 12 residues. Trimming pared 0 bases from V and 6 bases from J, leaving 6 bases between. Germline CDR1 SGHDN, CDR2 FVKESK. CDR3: CASSQDFTEQYF. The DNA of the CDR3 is TGTGCCAGCAGCCAAGATTTTACCGAGCAGTACTTC.

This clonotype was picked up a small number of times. In DNA form, the CDR3 reads TGCGCCAGCAGCCTGAGCGTACGAGACACCGGGGAGCTGTTTTTT. As protein: CASSLSVRDTGELFF. This chain connects TRBV5-1 to TRBJ2-2; no firm D call. The CDR3 runs 15 residues. Trimming left V 4 bases short and J 3 bases short, with 13 bases between. Germline V gives CDR1 SGHRS, CDR2 YFSETQ. The whole variable domain, filled in from reference TRBV5-1 and TRBJ2-2, reads KAGVTQTPRYLIKTRGQQVTLSCSPISGHRSVSWYQQTPGQGLQFLFEYFSETQRNKGNFPGRFSGRQFSNSRSEMNVSTLELGDSALYLCASSLSVRDTGELFFGEGSRLTVL.

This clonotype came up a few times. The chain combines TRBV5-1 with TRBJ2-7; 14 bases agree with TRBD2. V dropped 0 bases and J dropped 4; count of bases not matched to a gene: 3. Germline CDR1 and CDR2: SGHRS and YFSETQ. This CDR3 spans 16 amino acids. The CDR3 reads CASSLAGTSGSYEQYF. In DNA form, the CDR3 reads TGCGCCAGCAGCTTGGCCGGGACTAGCGGGAGTTACGAGCAGTACTTC. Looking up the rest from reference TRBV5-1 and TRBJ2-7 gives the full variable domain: KAGVTQTPRYLIKTRGQQVTLSCSPISGHRSVSWYQQTPGQGLQFLFEYFSETQRNKGNFPGRFSGRQFSNSRSEMNVSTLELGDSALYLCASSLAGTSGSYEQYFGPGTRLTVT.

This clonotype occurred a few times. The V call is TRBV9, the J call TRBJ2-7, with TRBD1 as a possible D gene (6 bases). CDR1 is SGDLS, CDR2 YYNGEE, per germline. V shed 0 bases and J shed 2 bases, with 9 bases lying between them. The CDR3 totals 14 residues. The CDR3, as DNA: TGTGCCAGCAGCGTAGAACAGGGTGCCTACGAGCAGTACTTC. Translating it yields CASSVEQGAYEQYF.

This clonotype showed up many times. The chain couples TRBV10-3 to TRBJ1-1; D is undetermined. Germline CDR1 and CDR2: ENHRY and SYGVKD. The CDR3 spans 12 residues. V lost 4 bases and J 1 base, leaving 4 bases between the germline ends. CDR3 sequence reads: CAISGKNTEAFF. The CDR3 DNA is TGTGCCATCAGTGGCAAGAACACTGAAGCTTTCTTT.

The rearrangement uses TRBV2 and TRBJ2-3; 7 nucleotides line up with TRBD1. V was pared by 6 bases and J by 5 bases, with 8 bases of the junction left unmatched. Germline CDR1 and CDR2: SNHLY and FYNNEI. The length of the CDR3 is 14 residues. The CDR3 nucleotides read TGTGCCAGCAGAAAACAGGGGATTGGAGATACGCAGTATTTT. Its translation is CASRKQGIGDTQYF.

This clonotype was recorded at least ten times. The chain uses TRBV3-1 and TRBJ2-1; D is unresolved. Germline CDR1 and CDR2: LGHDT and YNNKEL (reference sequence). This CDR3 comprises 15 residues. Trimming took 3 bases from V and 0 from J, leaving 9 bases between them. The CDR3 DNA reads TGTGCCAGCAGCCACCCCATTTCCTCCTACAATGAGCAGTTCTTC. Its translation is CASSHPISSYNEQFF.

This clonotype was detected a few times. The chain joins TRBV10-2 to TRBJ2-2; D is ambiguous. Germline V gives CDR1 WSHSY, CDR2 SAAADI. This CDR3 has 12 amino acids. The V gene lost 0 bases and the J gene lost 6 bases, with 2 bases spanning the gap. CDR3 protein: CASSESPGELFF. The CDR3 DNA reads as TGCGCCAGCAGTGAGTCGCCCGGGGAGCTGTTTTTT.

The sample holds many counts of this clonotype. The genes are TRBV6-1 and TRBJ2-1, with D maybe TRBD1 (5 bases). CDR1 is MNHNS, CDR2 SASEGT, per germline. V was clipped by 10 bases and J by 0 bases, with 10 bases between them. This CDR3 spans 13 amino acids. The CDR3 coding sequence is TGTGCCACCAGGGATAGCTCCTACAATGAGCAGTTCTTC. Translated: CATRDSSYNEQFF.

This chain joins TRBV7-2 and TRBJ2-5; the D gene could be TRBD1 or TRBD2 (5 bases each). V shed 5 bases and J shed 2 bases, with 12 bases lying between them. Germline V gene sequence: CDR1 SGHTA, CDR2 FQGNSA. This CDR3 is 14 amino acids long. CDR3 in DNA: TGTGCCAGCAGCCCGGGACCCCGGCAAGAGACCCAGTACTTC. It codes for CASSPGPRQETQYF.

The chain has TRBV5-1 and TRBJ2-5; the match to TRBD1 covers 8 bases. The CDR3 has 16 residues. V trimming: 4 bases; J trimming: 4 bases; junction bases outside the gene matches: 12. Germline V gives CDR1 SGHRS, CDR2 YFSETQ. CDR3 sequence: CASSKRPDRAGETQYF. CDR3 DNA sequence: TGCGCCAGCAGCAAAAGGCCGGACAGGGCAGGAGAGACCCAGTACTTC. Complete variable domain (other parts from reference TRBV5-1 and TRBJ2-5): KAGVTQTPRYLIKTRGQQVTLSCSPISGHRSVSWYQQTPGQGLQFLFEYFSETQRNKGNFPGRFSGRQFSNSRSEMNVSTLELGDSALYLCASSKRPDRAGETQYFGPGTRLLVL.

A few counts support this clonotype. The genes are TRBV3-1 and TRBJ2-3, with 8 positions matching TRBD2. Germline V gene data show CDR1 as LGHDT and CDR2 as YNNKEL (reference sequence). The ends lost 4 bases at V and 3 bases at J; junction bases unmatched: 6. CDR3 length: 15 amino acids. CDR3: CASSPRTSRTDTQYF. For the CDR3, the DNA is TGTGCCAGCAGCCCTAGGACTAGCAGAACAGATACGCAGTATTTT.